The rows below give T cell receptor beta chains drawn from one sample of a study of radiation and T cells in renal cell carcinoma. Repertoires were generated with immunoSEQ multiplex PCR, while TCRdb's copy carries only in-frame clones and drops some. Of around 75,000 clones in the sample, roughly 82% were seen once. Sequencing was performed on blood, taken from a patient whose treatment included radiotherapy and nephrectomy. Every receptor here comes from a man aged 60 to 75 with renal cell carcinoma. Both conserved end residues are part of each CDR3. A D gene is named only where the DNA matches it firmly. Clone size is stated in some rows and not others, as once, few, many or a class when expanded.

>TRBJ2-7|TRBV10-1|TRBD1|NA
TGCGCCAGCAGTGGGCAGGGGGCTAACGAGCAGTACTTC
CASSGQGANEQYF
>TRBJ2-2|TRBV7-9|TRBD1|once
TGTGCCAGCTCGGGACAGGGGTCGCCGGCGAACACCGGGGAGCTGTTTTTT
CASSGQGSPANTGELFF
>TRBJ1-2|TRBV5-4|TRBD1|NA
TGTGCCAGCAGCCGGGACAGGGCTTTTGGCTACACCTTC
CASSRDRAFGYTF
>TRBJ1-5|TRBV10-3|NA|once
TGTGCCATCAGTGAGGGAAGAAGAAATCAGCCCCAGCATTTT
CAISEGRRNQPQHF
>TRBJ2-7|TRBV6-5|TRBD2|NA
TGTGCCAGCAGTTTTAGCGGGAGAGTCTACGAGCAGTACTTC
CASSFSGRVYEQYF
>TRBJ1-2|TRBV18|TRBD1|NA
TGTGCCAGCTCACCACCGGGGAGACAGGGGACCTATGGCTACACCTTC
CASSPPGRQGTYGYTF
>TRBJ2-3|TRBV28|NA|NA
TGTGCCAGCATCTCGCCTTCTTCTACGGATACGCAGTATTTT
CASISPSSTDTQYF
>TRBJ1-4|TRBV27|NA|NA
TGTGCCAGCAGTATGACCCGAGGAACTGAAAAACTGTTTTTT
CASSMTRGTEKLFF
>TRBJ1-5|TRBV27|NA|NA
TGTGCCACCGCAAACCGGGACAGCAATCAGCCCCAGCATTTT
CATANRDSNQPQHF
>TRBJ1-2|TRBV7-9|TRBD1|once
TGTGCCAGCAGCTTAGCTGGGGCGGGCAGGGGGCGCCTTGGCTATGGCTACACCTTC
CASSLAGAGRGRLGYGYTF
>TRBJ2-7|TRBV29-1|NA|NA
TGCAGCGCTTACGACATAAGCTCCTACGAGCAGTACTTC
CSAYDISSYEQYF
>TRBJ2-7|TRBV9|TRBD1|NA
TGTGCCAGCAGCGGGATTCGGACAGGCCCCGACGAGCAGTACTTC
CASSGIRTGPDEQYF
>TRBJ1-2|TRBV23-1|NA|many
TGCGCCAGCAGTCAATCGGAAGGCTCTAACTATGGCTACACCTTC
CASSQSEGSNYGYTF